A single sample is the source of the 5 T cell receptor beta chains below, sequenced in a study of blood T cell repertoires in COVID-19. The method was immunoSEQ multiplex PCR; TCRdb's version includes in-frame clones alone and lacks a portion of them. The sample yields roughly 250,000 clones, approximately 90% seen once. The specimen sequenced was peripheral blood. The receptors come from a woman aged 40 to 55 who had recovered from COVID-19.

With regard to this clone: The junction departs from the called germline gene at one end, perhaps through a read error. The CDR3 DNA reads TGCGCAGAAGGGCAGGGGGTCACCGGGGAGCTGTTTTTT. Encoded protein: CAEGQGVTGELFF. The rearrangement links TRBV6-5 to TRBJ2-2, with 7 nucleotides matching TRBD1. The germline gives CDR1 MNHEY, CDR2 SVGAGI. This CDR3 comprises 13 residues.

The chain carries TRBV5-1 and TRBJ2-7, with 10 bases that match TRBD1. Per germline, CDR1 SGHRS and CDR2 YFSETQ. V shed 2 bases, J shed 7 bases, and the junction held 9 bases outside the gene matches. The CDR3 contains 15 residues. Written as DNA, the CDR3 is TGCGCCAGCAGCTTTCTGGGACAGGGGACGGGTGAGCAGTACTTC. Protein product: CASSFLGQGTGEQYF.

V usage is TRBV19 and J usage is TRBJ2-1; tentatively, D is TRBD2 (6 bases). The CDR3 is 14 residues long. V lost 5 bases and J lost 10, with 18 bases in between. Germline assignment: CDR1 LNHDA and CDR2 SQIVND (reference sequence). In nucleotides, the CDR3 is TGTGCCAGTAGTGGGGGGAGAAGGGCGGCAGAGCAGTTCTTC. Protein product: CASSGGRRAAEQFF.

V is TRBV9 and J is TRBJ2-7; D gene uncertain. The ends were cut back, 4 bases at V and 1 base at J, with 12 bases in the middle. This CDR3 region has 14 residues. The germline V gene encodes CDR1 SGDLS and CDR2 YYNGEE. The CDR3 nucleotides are TGTGCCAGCAGCCCAGTCACGAATTCCTACGAGCAGTACTTC. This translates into CASSPVTNSYEQYF.

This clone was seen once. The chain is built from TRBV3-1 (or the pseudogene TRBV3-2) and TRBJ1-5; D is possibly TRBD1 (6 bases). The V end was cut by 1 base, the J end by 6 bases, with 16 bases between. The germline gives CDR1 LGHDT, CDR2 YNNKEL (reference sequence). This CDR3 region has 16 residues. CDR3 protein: CASSQGRGAGLQPQHF. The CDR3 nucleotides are TGTGCCAGCAGCCAAGGACGGGGGGCCGGGCTTCAGCCCCAGCATTTT.